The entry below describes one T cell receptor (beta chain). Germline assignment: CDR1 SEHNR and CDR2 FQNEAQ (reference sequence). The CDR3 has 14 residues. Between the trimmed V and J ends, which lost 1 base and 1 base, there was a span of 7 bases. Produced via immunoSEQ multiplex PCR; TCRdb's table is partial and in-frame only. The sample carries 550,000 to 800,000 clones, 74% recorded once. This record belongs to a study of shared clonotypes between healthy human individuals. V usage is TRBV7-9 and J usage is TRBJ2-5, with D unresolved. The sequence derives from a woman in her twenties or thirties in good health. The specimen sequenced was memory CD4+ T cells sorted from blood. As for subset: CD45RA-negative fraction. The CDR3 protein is CASSLVGIQETQYF. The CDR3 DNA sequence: TGTGCCAGCAGCTTAGTGGGGATCCAAGAGACCCAGTACTTC.